The sequence of this T cell receptor beta chain was determined in a study of T cell responses to AZD1222 COVID-19 vaccine (dated by TCRdb to the early 2020s). Background on the whole study: AZD1222 recipients with second doses at about 4 weeks or about 12 weeks were pooled, because spike-specific TCR depth and breadth did not differ between schedules. A total of around 240 trial participants underwent TCR sequencing, of whom approximately 200 had received two doses of AZD1222 and around 26 had received two doses of the MenACWY control vaccine. Trial participants were enrolled by age into 18-55, 56-69 and 70-plus year subgroups, with about 150, 28 and 57 TCR-sequenced participants respectively.

The CDR3 regions of human TCRbeta chains were subjected to immunosequencing. As for how the authors treated the data: TCRs in the repertoires were compared against a reference library of SARS-CoV-2-specific TCRs that had been generated with the MIRA antigen-specificity platform. Breadth was defined as the fraction of unique TCRs that were SARS-CoV-2-associated. Depth was defined as the fraction of total T cells that were SARS-CoV-2-associated. Each spike-specific TCR was assigned to its reactive spike region and to a CD4 or CD8 class using the MIRA data. Log10-transformed breadth and depth values were compared by one-way ANOVA with Sidak's multiple comparisons tests. The source is immuneACCESS, and TCRdb retained only in-frame sequences with V and J called. Part of the clones is not carried over; for the studies checked, unresolved V genes explain less than half of this, and the remainder is unexplained. V and J calls and clone size come straight from that table; D and trimming were deduced from the DNA. The table for this sample lists about 190,000 clones; roughly 93% of them were counted only once. Jointly, the top ten make up 9.2% of the sample.

Overall results and qualifications from the work: CD4 TCRs associated with the vaccine covered the entire spike protein, and the dominant responses were in regions 160-218 and 743-854. Spike-specific TCR breadth and depth rose significantly after two AZD1222 doses compared with day 0 and with MenACWY recipients. The 56-69-year group was small, and its depth increase did not reach significance, likely because of low power. Reportedly, almost half of the unique spike-specific TCRs recognized epitopes lying outside the regions that are mutated in the B.1.351 and B.1.1.7 variants. Participants were mostly white British and included more females than males, and it was suggested by the authors that clonal diversity may have been underestimated. Because no samples from the day 14 peak response were available, repertoires could be characterized only after the peak T cell response. Conclusions about previously exposed vaccinees are limited, since just a handful of AZD1222 recipients were seropositive for SARS-CoV-2 at baseline.

In regard to this clone: This clone's antigen is unknown. Nothing much larger sits one base from this clone, and base qualities are not available.

The junction carries 7 bases between V and J, which are trimmed by 5 bases and 3 bases respectively. According to the germline V gene (reference sequence), CDR1 reads MNHEY and CDR2 reads SMNVEV. The CDR3 numbers 13 residues from cysteine through phenylalanine. CDR3 DNA is the only sequence kept; it has 39 bases, read in frame from the first base. The intended sense of this specimen's time point label: baseline before first vaccination. Samples from vaccinated people were obtained from the UK trials COV001 and COV002, which included a single-blind randomized controlled phase 2/3 trial of AZD1222 (ChAdOx1 nCoV-19) in healthy adults. For TCRbeta chain sequencing, PBMC samples were collected from trial participants at day 0 and at day 28 after the second dose.

Source: peripheral blood, taken on day 0 of AZD1222 vaccination. This TCR was sampled from an adult in good health. The receptor chain draws on TRBV27 and TRBJ1-4; tentative D gene TRBD1, with 5 bases matching. The bases read TGTGCCAGCAGTGGGGGGGCTAATGAAAAACTGTTTTTT. Its translation is CASSGGANEKLFF.